This TCR beta chain is from a study of T cell repertoires in cytomegalovirus infection. Study-wide results and limits: Based on cumulative public TCR beta family frequency, carriers of CMV plus the relevant HLA were identified.

TCRdb itself ran the reads through MiXCR, one entry per CDR3 protein. This table holds about 830,000 distinct CDR3 sequences, less than 35% found once. As to this clonotype: What it binds is not known.

With V trimmed by 6 bases and J by 8 bases, 11 bases remained unmatched. The germline V gene encodes CDR1 MNHGY and CDR2 SAAAGT. The CDR3 totals 14 residues. The TCR comes from a human donor in good health (CMV status not recorded). Some clones in this sample may be carry-over from other donors' samples. The gene calls are TRBV6-8 and TRBJ1-2, with 8 bases fitting TRBD1. The sequenced sample was cultured CD8+ T cells from PBMCs, obtained from culture after CMV antigen stimulation. CDR3: CASSVGQGGEGYTF. The CDR3 DNA reads TGTGCCAGCAGCGTCGGACAGGGAGGAGAGGGCTACACCTTC.